The text below deals with one TCR beta chain. The antigen is unknown. These data originate in a study of B cell selection in AIRE deficiency. Findings and limits, study-wide: Only about 9.3% of around 3,800 shared Treg sequences were patient-specific; 30% to 35% healthy-specific. Shared Treg sequences were biased toward short CDR3s with few non-templated nucleotide insertions. Around 33% of healthy-donor shared Treg TCRbeta sequences appeared in patient Tconv cells.

Assay: immunoSEQ multiplex PCR; the TCRdb copy retains only in-frame clones and omits some. The data contain roughly 25,000 clones, about 96% of them singletons. Conventional CD4 T cells were sorted as CD4+CD127+ cells. This receptor was taken from a human donor with AIRE deficiency. The sequenced sample consisted of conventional CD4+ T cells sorted from PBMCs.

The CDR3 DNA reads as TGTGCCAGCAGCTTAGCGGGGGCCAGCAATCAGCCCCAGCATTTT. It encodes CASSLAGASNQPQHF. The chain is built from TRBV5-4 and TRBJ1-5; possibly TRBD1 for D (6 bases). V was shortened by 2 bases and J by 1 base, with 10 bases between the two germline ends. Germline loops: CDR1 SGHNT, CDR2 YYREEE (reference sequence). There are 15 residues in the CDR3.